The 19 T cell receptor beta chains in this list originate from one sample, sequenced in a study of beta chain features in type 1 diabetes (dated by TCRdb to 2016 to 2019). Library prep was done by the immunoSEQ multiplex PCR assay. All of the isolated RNA was reverse transcribed with the High Capacity cDNA Reverse Transcription Kit, so expressed TCRB transcripts were sequenced. TCRdb carries this immuneACCESS record with in-frame sequences only. Its versions omit some clonotypes, under half of them owing to an unresolved V gene in the studies checked, with the rest unexplained. This sample lists fewer than 15,000 clones; 45% to 50% were detected once. Around 0.97% of the sample is in the top ten clones. What was sequenced was stem cell memory CD4+ T cells from blood. The cell subset or site tag for this specimen amounts to: stem cell-like memory CD4+ T cells. All receptors come from a man aged 18 to 29 in good health.

This chain links TRBV9 with TRBJ1-2; D unclear. Trimming shortened V by 0 bases and J by 6 bases, and 6 bases separated the two germline ends. Germline V gene lookup returns CDR1 SGDLS and CDR2 YYNGEE. The CDR3 consists of 12 residues. CDR3 coding DNA: TGTGCCAGCAGCGTAGAAGGAGATGGCTACACCTTC. Translated: CASSVEGDGYTF.

The chain recombines TRBV7-3 with TRBJ2-7; weak D call: TRBD1 (5 bases). V gave up 5 bases and J gave up 10 bases, with 18 bases separating them. CDR1 and CDR2 from the germline V gene are SGHTA and FQGTGA. The CDR3 spans 13 residues. The CDR3, as DNA: TGTGCCAGCAGCCAAGGACCCGGGCAGGGCCAGTACTTC. Its protein product is CASSQGPGQGQYF.

The V gene is TRBV10-3, the J gene TRBJ1-1; maybe TRBD1 (6 bases). Per germline, CDR1 ENHRY and CDR2 SYGVKD. The germline V and J ends were trimmed by 3 bases and 8 bases, with 16 bases remaining between them. The CDR3 runs 14 residues. This CDR3 is CAISELNRETEAFF. CDR3 DNA sequence: TGTGCCATCAGTGAACTAAACAGGGAAACGGAAGCTTTCTTT.

This clone was seen only once. This chain connects TRBV2 to TRBJ1-1; a weak D match, TRBD1 (6 bases). CDR3 length: 13 residues. V lost 2 bases and J lost 4, with 8 bases in between. CDR1 is SNHLY, CDR2 FYNNEI, per germline. CDR3 in DNA: TGTGCCAGCAGTGAACGGGGGGCCACTGAAGCTTTCTTT. Translated: CASSERGATEAFF.

This chain connects TRBV7-2 to TRBJ2-7; 7 bases map to TRBD1. Losses at the gene ends were 3 bases for V and 2 bases for J; bases not matched to a gene: 7. The CDR3 covers 15 residues. The germline V gene encodes CDR1 SGHTA and CDR2 FQGNSA. CDR3 residues: CASSFTTGVAYEQYF. The CDR3, as DNA: TGTGCCAGCAGCTTTACTACAGGGGTCGCCTACGAGCAGTACTTC. The complete variable domain, with remaining parts taken from reference TRBV7-2 and TRBJ2-7, reads GAGVSQSPSNKVTEKGKDVELRCDPISGHTALYWYRQSLGQGLEFLIYFQGNSAPDKSGLPSDRFSAERTGGSVSTLTIQRTQQEDSAVYLCASSFTTGVAYEQYFGPGTRLTVT.

This clone has just a few counts. This sequence joins TRBV18 and TRBJ2-7; TRBD1 matches 7 bases. Germline CDR1 and CDR2: KGHSH and LQKENI. V lost 4 bases to trimming and J lost 0 bases; unmatched junction nucleotides: 6. This CDR3 contains 15 residues. CDR3 sequence reads: CASSLTGASSYEQYF. CDR3 bases: TGTGCCAGCTCACTAACAGGGGCAAGCTCCTACGAGCAGTACTTC. Full variable domain (outside the CDR3, taken from reference TRBV18 and TRBJ2-7): NAGVMQNPRHLVRRRGQEARLRCSPMKGHSHVYWYRQLPEEGLKFMVYLQKENIIDESGMPKERFSAEFPKEGPSILRIQQVVRGDSAAYFCASSLTGASSYEQYFGPGTRLTVT.

The chain employs TRBV30 and TRBJ2-3; 15 bases map to TRBD2. The CDR3 consists of 18 residues. Trimming at V came to 4 bases and at J to 2 bases, leaving 10 bases not matched to a gene. Germline V CDR1 and CDR2: GTSNPN, SVGIG (reference sequence). The CDR3 DNA sequence: TGTGCCTGGAAGGCGGGACTAGCGGGGGGAGCTATCACAGATACGCAGTATTTT. Amino acids: CAWKAGLAGGAITDTQYF.

CDR3 amino acids: CAISGSNTIYF. The DNA for the CDR3 is TGTGCCATCTCAGGGTCCAACACCATATATTTT. The chain combines TRBV10-3 with TRBJ1-3, with D possibly being TRBD1 (5 bases). V shed 8 bases and J shed 7 bases, with 9 bases lying between them. The CDR3 is made up of 11 amino acids. Germline V CDR1 and CDR2: ENHRY, SYGVKD.

The rearrangement links TRBV4-3 to TRBJ1-2, with 8 bases identical to TRBD1. Germline V gene sequence: CDR1 LGHNA, CDR2 YSLEER. V lost 3 bases and J lost 0; bases outside the gene matches: 6. The CDR3 length is 16 residues. The CDR3 loop is CASSQYRDRTNYGYTF. The CDR3 DNA follows: TGCGCCAGCAGCCAGTACCGGGACAGGACTAACTATGGCTACACCTTC.

This rearrangement joins TRBV5-1 to TRBJ2-2; 9 bases line up with TRBD2. Germline loops: CDR1 SGHRS, CDR2 YFSETQ. The V segment lost 2 bases and the J segment 4 bases; nucleotides outside the gene matches: 3. This CDR3 is 15 amino acids long. CDR3 sequence reads: CASSFRGGVTGELFF. CDR3 DNA sequence: TGCGCCAGCAGCTTTCGCGGGGGGGTCACCGGGGAGCTGTTTTTT.

The chain uses TRBV11-2 and TRBJ2-2, with TRBD2 matching 8 bases. This CDR3 spans 15 amino acids. J lost 5 bases, V lost 2 bases, and 4 bases had no gene match. Germline V CDR1 and CDR2: SGHAT, FQNNGV. CDR3 DNA sequence: TGTGCCAGCAGCTTAAATAGCGGGGTTACCGGGGAGCTGTTTTTT. The encoded protein is CASSLNSGVTGELFF.

The chain couples TRBV7-3 to TRBJ1-6; D might be TRBD1 (5 bases). The CDR3 runs to 13 residues. Looked up from germline, CDR1 is SGHTA and CDR2 is FQGTGA. V was pared by 6 bases and J by 6 bases, with 9 bases between. The DNA for the CDR3 is TGTGCCAGCAGGTGGGACTCTAATTCACCCCTCCACTTT. This codes for CASRWDSNSPLHF. Drawing the rest from reference TRBV7-3 and TRBJ1-6, the complete variable domain is GAGVSQTPSNKVTEKGKYVELRCDPISGHTALYWYRQSLGQGPEFLIYFQGTGAADDSGLPNDRFFAVRPEGSVSTLKIQRTERGDSAVYLCASRWDSNSPLHFGNGTRLTVT.

The rearrangement links TRBV6-4 to TRBJ2-3; D perhaps matches TRBD2 (6 bases). Germline CDR1 is MRHNA and CDR2 is SNTAGT. V was cut by 10 bases and J by 0 bases, with 14 bases left in between. The CDR3 consists of 14 residues. CDR3 region: CATSEGLSTDTQYF. The DNA for the CDR3 is TGTGCCACTTCGGAGGGACTGAGCACAGATACGCAGTATTTT.

The genes are TRBV7-2 and TRBJ2-3, with TRBD1 identical over 8 bases. The CDR3 runs 16 residues. Germline CDR1 and CDR2: SGHTA and FQGNSA. The V and J ends lost 4 bases and 0 bases, in that order; junction bases with no gene match: 6. The CDR3 coding sequence is TGTGCCAGCAGCTCCTCAGGGGGCCCTAGCACAGATACGCAGTATTTT. This gives the protein CASSSSGGPSTDTQYF. Full variable domain (missing parts from reference TRBV7-2 and TRBJ2-3): GAGVSQSPSNKVTEKGKDVELRCDPISGHTALYWYRQSLGQGLEFLIYFQGNSAPDKSGLPSDRFSAERTGGSVSTLTIQRTQQEDSAVYLCASSSSGGPSTDTQYFGPGTRLTVL.

The chain recombines TRBV11-2 with TRBJ2-1, with TRBD2 identical over 9 bases. With V trimmed by 1 base and J by 7 bases, 8 bases remained unmatched. The CDR3 contains 16 residues. CDR1 SGHAT and CDR2 FQNNGV come from the germline V gene. The CDR3 here is CASSLAGGGANNEQFF. DNA for the CDR3: TGTGCCAGCAGCTTAGCCGGCGGGGGGGCCAATAATGAGCAGTTCTTC.

This chain uses TRBV10-3 with TRBJ2-5; TRBD2 matches at 8 bases. V dropped 5 bases and J dropped 4; count of bases not matched to a gene: 6. The CDR3 sequence is 14 residues long. CDR1 and CDR2 from the germline V gene are ENHRY and SYGVKD. CDR3 protein: CAISSGGTGETQYF. The DNA of the CDR3 is TGTGCCATCAGTAGCGGGGGAACGGGAGAGACCCAGTACTTC.

The CDR3 sequence is CASSWGQDQPQHF. DNA for the CDR3: TGTGCCAGCAGTTGGGGACAGGATCAGCCCCAGCATTTT. The V and J genes are TRBV6-5 and TRBJ1-5, with TRBD1 matching over 8 bases. The CDR3 covers 13 residues. Trimming took 4 bases from V and 5 from J; bases not matched to a gene: 1. Germline V gene sequence: CDR1 MNHEY, CDR2 SVGAGI.

This clone has only a few counts. The genes are TRBV7-2 and TRBJ2-5; TRBD1 matches 7 bases. V lost 0 bases, J lost 4 bases, and 11 bases stayed unmatched. CDR1 is SGHTA and CDR2 is FQGNSA in the germline V gene. This CDR3 has 17 residues. For the CDR3, the DNA is TGTGCCAGCAGCTTAGCGCTAGGACAGGTTGGACGAGAGACCCAGTACTTC. Translation: CASSLALGQVGRETQYF. Complete variable domain (other parts from reference TRBV7-2 and TRBJ2-5): GAGVSQSPSNKVTEKGKDVELRCDPISGHTALYWYRQSLGQGLEFLIYFQGNSAPDKSGLPSDRFSAERTGGSVSTLTIQRTQQEDSAVYLCASSLALGQVGRETQYFGPGTRLLVL.

By share, this clone counts as medium-sized. The chain is built from TRBV29-1 and TRBJ2-1; no clear D gene. Germline CDR1 is SQVTM and CDR2 is ANQGSEA. This CDR3 spans 11 amino acids. Trimming shortened V by 6 bases and J by 6 bases, and 9 bases separated the two germline ends. The CDR3 loop reads CSVVVFNEQFF. For the CDR3, the DNA is TGCAGCGTGGTAGTTTTCAATGAGCAGTTCTTC.